These T cell receptor beta chains were read from a single sample in a study of blood T cells in healthy people across ages. TCRdb fed the 5' RACE reads into MiXCR, producing one record per CDR3 protein. The profile covers roughly 700,000 distinct CDR3 sequences, with 45% to 50% appearing a single time and around a third taken by the ten largest. Sequencing was done on a sample of blood. The receptor set was obtained from a woman aged 55-70 years in good health. The CDR3 runs from the conserved cysteine through the conserved F or W. The order of the fields is D gene, J gene, clone size, V gene, CDR3 protein, CDR3 DNA. A D gene is named only where the DNA matches it firmly. Expanded clones get a size class; other rows say once, few or many, or leave the size out.

NA | TRBJ2-1 | few | TRBV4-2 | CASSQEGGHRDGEQFF | TGTGCCAGCAGCCAAGAGGGGGGACATCGGGATGGTGAGCAGTTCTTC
TRBD1 | TRBJ1-2 | few | TRBV29-1 | CSVERGTGTPGYTF | TGCAGCGTTGAGAGAGGGACAGGGACGCCTGGCTACACCTTC
TRBD1 | TRBJ2-7 | NA | TRBV15 | CATARDRGADEQYF | TGTGCCACCGCCAGGGACAGGGGAGCCGACGAGCAGTACTTC
NA | TRBJ2-1 | NA | TRBV12-3/TRBV12-4 | CASTRVTDEQFF | TGTGCCAGCACCAGGGTGACGGATGAGCAGTTCTTC
TRBD1 | TRBJ1-2 | NA | TRBV10-3 | CAISRGTAIYGYTF | TGTGCCATCAGTCGGGGGACAGCAATTTATGGCTACACCTTC
NA | TRBJ2-5 | NA | TRBV27 | CASSLLGGARSETQYF | TGTGCCAGCAGTTTATTAGGTGGGGCGCGGAGTGAGACCCAGTACTTC
NA | TRBJ2-3 | few | TRBV3-1 | CASSQSGPGGQGGTDTQYF | TGTGCCAGCAGCCAGTCTGGCCCTGGTGGGCAGGGAGGCACAGATACGCAGTATTTT
TRBD1 | TRBJ2-3 | few | TRBV7-2 | CASSLAGQGAGDTQYF | TGTGCCAGCAGCTTAGCTGGACAGGGGGCGGGAGATACGCAGTATTTT
NA | TRBJ2-2 | few | TRBV7-7 | CASKRDLNTGELFF | TGTGCTAGTAAACGGGACTTAAACACCGGGGAGCTGTTTTTT
TRBD1 | TRBJ2-3 | NA | TRBV12-3/TRBV12-4 | CASDMTGADTQYF | TGTGCCAGCGACATGACAGGGGCAGATACGCAGTATTTT
NA | TRBJ2-1 | many | TRBV11-1 | CASSLPYNEQFF | TGTGCCAGCAGCTTACCTTACAATGAGCAGTTCTTC
TRBD2 | TRBJ2-3 | NA | TRBV9 | CASSGGLLLADTQYF | TGTGCCAGCAGCGGGGGACTACTTCTAGCTGATACGCAGTATTTT